This TCR beta chain was identified in a study of blood T cell repertoires in COVID-19. Overall study: Samples came from the United States, Italy and Spain, spanning acute and convalescent COVID-19. PBMCs, B-cell-depleted T cells, or T cells provided the cDNA or gDNA that made up the material.

CDR3 size: 15 residues. V lost 1 base to trimming and J lost 6 bases, with 13 bases between them. CDR1 and CDR2 from the germline V gene are LGHDT and YNNKEL (reference sequence). Original analysis: Nucleated cell counts were estimated from reference gene primer amplification. Sequenced by immunoSEQ multiplex PCR; TCRdb stores in-frame clones only, minus some. From that table come the V and J calls and clone size; the DNA was used to work out D and trimming. The sample yields hundreds of thousands of clones, about 88% seen once. This chain links TRBV3-1 (or the pseudogene TRBV3-2) with TRBJ1-5; possibly TRBD1 for D (6 bases). Material for sequencing was peripheral blood. The source of this sequence is a man aged 40-55 years with acute or convalescent COVID-19. The DNA of the CDR3 is TGTGCCAGCAGCCAAGTGCCAGGGGCAAGTCAGCCCCAGCATTTT. Protein sequence: CASSQVPGASQPQHF.